This record covers a single TCR beta chain. The entry originates in a study of blood T cell repertoires in COVID-19. Study information: Samples of COVID-19 (acute and convalescent) were obtained from the United States, Italy and Spain. T cells, B-cell-depleted T cells, or PBMCs supplied cDNA or gDNA.

Authors' analysis steps: Amplification with reference gene primers provided the estimates of nucleated cell counts. The repertoire was sequenced with immunoSEQ multiplex PCR; TCRdb's copy has only in-frame clones and lacks some. V and J calls and clone size are copied from that table; D and trimming were computed from the DNA. The sample yields a few hundred thousand clones, approximately 91% seen once. J was trimmed by 1 base and V by 4 bases; bases with no gene match: 10. The CDR3 totals 17 residues. Germline V gene lookup returns CDR1 SGHRS and CDR2 YFSETQ. Sequencing used peripheral blood. The rearrangement joins TRBV5-1 to TRBJ2-3; TRBD2 agrees at 9 bases. The source of this sequence is a man aged 50-60 years with acute or convalescent COVID-19. CDR3 sequence reads: CASSPAALAGRTDTQYF. CDR3 coding DNA: TGCGCCAGCAGCCCGGCCGCCCTAGCGGGACGCACAGATACGCAGTATTTT.